This passage covers 12 T cell receptor beta chains from one sample sequenced in a study of neurological immune-mediated disorders. Documented time point: longitudinal time-point 2. Each CDR3 protein is one row after TCRdb ran MiXCR on the 5' RACE reads. The sample includes under 100,000 distinct CDR3 sequences, about 13% seen only once; the top ten take roughly 5%. The source material was PBMCs. Receptors were obtained from a female donor with HTLV-1-associated myelopathy (HAM/TSP).

Only one count was recorded for this clonotype. J is TRBJ1-2 and V is TRBV30; TRBD1 might be the D (5 bases). V was trimmed by 0 bases and J by 8 bases, leaving 16 bases between them. The CDR3 runs 14 residues. CDR1 GTSNPN and CDR2 SVGIG come from the germline V gene (reference sequence). The CDR3 loop reads CAWSVLKGLEGYTF. CDR3 in DNA: TGTGCCTGGAGTGTTTTGAAGGGGTTAGAGGGCTACACCTTC.

This clonotype occurred many times. The chain employs TRBV20-1 and TRBJ2-1; D unclear. CDR3 size: 13 residues. CDR1 and CDR2 (germline): DFQATT, SNEGSKA (reference sequence). Trimming stripped 4 bases from V and 5 bases from J, with 12 bases between. This CDR3 is CSANPSSDNEQFF. CDR3 coding DNA: TGCAGTGCTAATCCTTCGTCGGACAATGAGCAGTTCTTC.

This clonotype was picked up many times. The chain employs TRBV7-9 and TRBJ2-2; D not certain. Germline assignment: CDR1 SEHNR and CDR2 FQNEAQ (reference sequence). The V end lost 6 bases, the J end lost 6 bases, and 11 bases lay between the germline ends. The CDR3 runs 13 residues. This CDR3 is CASRPNRAGELFF. The DNA for the CDR3 is TGTGCCAGCAGACCAAACCGGGCCGGGGAGCTGTTTTTT.

This clonotype showed up many times. The V and J genes are TRBV5-1 and TRBJ2-3; 8 bases match TRBD2. The length of the CDR3 is 14 residues. Germline trimming cut 3 bases from V and 6 bases from J; bases unmatched to any gene: 6. Germline loops: CDR1 SGHRS, CDR2 YFSETQ. The CDR3 DNA reads TGCGCCAGCAGCTCAATAGCGGGGCTGGATACGCAGTATTTT. It encodes CASSSIAGLDTQYF.

This clonotype was detected many times. The chain recombines TRBV5-1 with TRBJ2-1; D gene ambiguous. The V and J ends lost 0 bases and 5 bases respectively, with 9 bases between them. CDR1 and CDR2 (germline): SGHRS, YFSETQ. There are 14 residues in the CDR3. The CDR3 here is CASSLVPDHNEQFF. CDR3 sequence (DNA): TGCGCCAGCAGCTTGGTGCCAGATCACAATGAGCAGTTCTTC.

This clonotype was observed at least ten times. The chain is built from TRBV5-1 and TRBJ2-2; D may correspond to TRBD1 or TRBD2 (5 bases each). Germline V lookup: CDR1 SGHRS, CDR2 YFSETQ. This CDR3 has 15 residues. The ends were cut back, 4 bases at V and 5 bases at J, with 15 bases in the middle. The CDR3 protein is CASSVGPKETGELFF. The CDR3 DNA reads as TGCGCCAGCAGCGTGGGACCGAAAGAAACCGGGGAGCTGTTTTTT. The complete variable domain, with remaining parts taken from reference TRBV5-1 and TRBJ2-2, reads KAGVTQTPRYLIKTRGQQVTLSCSPISGHRSVSWYQQTPGQGLQFLFEYFSETQRNKGNFPGRFSGRQFSNSRSEMNVSTLELGDSALYLCASSVGPKETGELFFGEGSRLTVL.

There are many counts of this clonotype. The chain recombines TRBV5-1 with TRBJ2-3, with unresolved D. Germline lookup yields CDR1 SGHRS and CDR2 YFSETQ. The CDR3 runs to 13 residues. The V and J ends lost 0 bases and 2 bases respectively, with 4 bases between them. CDR3 coding DNA: TGCGCCAGCAGCTTGGCGATCACAGATACGCAGTATTTT. As protein: CASSLAITDTQYF.

The chain is built from TRBV9 and TRBJ1-1; D not certain. Germline assignment: CDR1 SGDLS and CDR2 YYNGEE. This CDR3 spans 15 amino acids. The ends were cut back, 0 bases at V and 0 bases at J, with 9 bases in the middle. CDR3 sequence (DNA): TGTGCCAGCAGCGTAGGATTATTTGTGAACACTGAAGCTTTCTTT. This sequence encodes CASSVGLFVNTEAFF.

This clonotype came up many times. The rearrangement uses TRBV4-2 and TRBJ2-5; 11 bases match TRBD2. In germline, CDR1 is LGHNA, CDR2 YNFKEQ. Trimming took 0 bases from V and 5 from J; bases not matched to a gene: 8. The CDR3 is 17 amino acids. The CDR3, as DNA: TGTGCCAGCAGCCAAGAAGCTCTAGCGGGGGGAACGGAGACCCAGTACTTC. It specifies CASSQEALAGGTETQYF.

Of note for this clonotype: Its ends do not fully match the called genes, so a read error is possible. The chain is built from TRBV20-1 and TRBJ2-3; possibly TRBD2 for D (6 bases). Germline V lookup: CDR1 DFQATT, CDR2 SNEGSKA (reference sequence). The CDR3 is 15 residues long. The CDR3 region has the DNA TGCGGTGCTAGAGACCCCGCGCGGGATACAGATACGCAGTATTTT. This sequence encodes CGARDPARDTDTQYF.

This clonotype was seen ten or more times. The rearrangement uses TRBV5-1 and TRBJ2-2; perhaps TRBD2 as D (6 bases). The CDR3 covers 15 residues. With 7 bases removed from V and 2 bases from J, the gap between germline ends came to 15 bases. Per germline, CDR1 SGHRS and CDR2 YFSETQ. The CDR3 DNA is TGCGCCAGCGATAGGGCAGGGACTAACACCGGGGAGCTGTTTTTT. This translates into CASDRAGTNTGELFF.

In this sample, this clonotype turned up a few times. The CDR3 DNA reads as TGTGCCAGCAGCTTGGCGGGGGTACTCCAAGAGACCCAGTACTTC. This codes for CASSLAGVLQETQYF. This chain links TRBV7-2 with TRBJ2-5, with 7 bases fitting TRBD2. V shed 3 bases and J 1 base; nucleotides not matched to a gene: 5. This CDR3 region has 15 residues. The germline gives CDR1 SGHTA, CDR2 FQGNSA. Supplemented by reference TRBV7-2 and TRBJ2-5, the full variable domain reads GAGVSQSPSNKVTEKGKDVELRCDPISGHTALYWYRQSLGQGLEFLIYFQGNSAPDKSGLPSDRFSAERTGGSVSTLTIQRTQQEDSAVYLCASSLAGVLQETQYFGPGTRLLVL.